A selection of T cell receptor beta chains follows, all from one sample in a study of T cell clonotyping in hematopoietic cell transplantation. Clones were sequenced by immunoSEQ multiplex PCR, and TCRdb holds only the in-frame ones, with some missing. Of some 3,500 clones listed, about 70% are singletons. The sequencing used peripheral blood mononuclear cells, collected 30 days after allogeneic stem cell transplant. The source is a male patient between 40 and 49 years old who had an allogeneic stem cell transplant from an unrelated donor, so the T cells may come from the graft donor. Some clones in this sample may be carry-over from other donors' samples. Both conserved end residues are part of each CDR3. D genes are given only for firm matches. The size of a clone is reported for some rows only, either as once, few or many, or as a class for expanded clones.

>TRBJ2-5|TRBD2|TRBV7-9|.
CATKDRGGPTETQYF
TGTGCCACCAAAGACCGGGGGGGCCCAACTGAGACCCAGTACTTC
>TRBJ1-1|.|TRBV7-6|.
CASSLAPSILDTEAFF
TGTGCCAGCAGCTTAGCCCCCTCGATTCTTGACACTGAAGCTTTCTTT
>TRBJ2-2|.|TRBV18|.
CASSPPAVQITGELFF
TGTGCCAGCTCACCACCAGCAGTTCAGATCACCGGGGAGCTGTTTTTT
>TRBJ2-7|.|TRBV5-4|.
CASSPWFGGEQYF
TGTGCCAGCAGCCCCTGGTTCGGCGGCGAGCAGTACTTC
>TRBJ1-1|.|TRBV5-3|.
CARSSVGTNTEAFF
TGTGCCAGAAGTTCCGTCGGGACCAACACTGAAGCTTTCTTT
>TRBJ2-3|TRBD2|TRBV5-1|.
CASTLDGSGGANTQYF
TGCGCCAGCACCTTGGATGGTAGCGGGGGGGCGAATACGCAGTATTTT
>TRBJ2-7|.|TRBV7-9|.
CASSLSHSYEQYF
TGTGCCAGCAGCTTATCCCACTCCTACGAGCAGTACTTC
>TRBJ2-5|TRBD2|TRBV7-3|few
CASSQEAAGGVETQYF
TGTGCCAGCAGCCAAGAAGCAGCCGGGGGGGTAGAGACCCAGTACTTC
>TRBJ2-4|TRBD2|TRBV7-2|.
CASSRDLAGGRRNIQYF
TGTGCCAGCAGCCGGGATTTAGCGGGGGGGCGGAGAAACATTCAGTACTTC
>TRBJ1-5|.|TRBV30|.
CAWSHDTDQPQHF
TGTGCCTGGAGTCACGACACGGATCAGCCCCAGCATTTT
>TRBJ2-1|.|TRBV6-5|.
CASSLLGGRPNEQFF
TGTGCCAGCAGTTTATTGGGGGGGCGACCAAATGAGCAGTTCTTC
>TRBJ2-2|.|TRBV30|.
CAWRIRGTGELFF
TGTGCCTGGAGGATCAGGGGAACCGGGGAGCTGTTTTTT
>TRBJ2-1|TRBD2|TRBV2|.
CASSGLVAGDLNSYNEQFF
TGTGCCAGCAGTGGGCTAGTAGCGGGGGACCTAAACTCCTACAATGAGCAGTTCTTC
>TRBJ1-3|.|TRBV30|.
CAWSRGTPSGNTIYF
TGTGCCTGGAGCCGGGGGACACCCTCTGGAAACACCATATATTTT
>TRBJ1-5|.|TRBV19|.
CASSIDLTGFLQPQHF
TGTGCCAGTAGTATAGACCTGACAGGATTTCTTCAGCCCCAGCATTTT
>TRBJ2-7|.|TRBV4-3|once
CASSQGAGPYEQYF
TGCGCCAGCAGCCAAGGGGCGGGCCCGTACGAGCAGTACTTC
>TRBJ2-7|TRBD1|TRBV5-1|.
CASSLGTGAGEQYF
TGCGCCAGCAGCTTGGGGACAGGGGCAGGCGAGCAGTACTTC
>TRBJ2-2|TRBD1|TRBV6-5|.
CASSYSGTDGRLFF
TGTGCCAGCAGTTACTCTGGGACAGACGGTCGGCTGTTTTTT
>TRBJ1-2|TRBD1|TRBV11-2|few
CASSINLGQGRNYGYTF
TGTGCCAGCAGCATTAACCTGGGACAGGGGCGTAACTATGGCTACACCTTC
>TRBJ2-7|.|TRBV6-5|.
CASSGTTTSYEQYF
TGTGCCAGCAGTGGGACAACAACCTCGTACGAGCAGTACTTC
>TRBJ2-7|.|TRBV7-2|.
CASSLEGLGLEQYF
TGTGCCAGCAGCTTAGAGGGTTTAGGACTCGAGCAGTACTTC
>TRBJ2-3|.|TRBV4-3|.
CASSQDGEASTDTQYF
TGCGCCAGCAGCCAAGATGGGGAGGCTAGCACAGATACGCAGTATTTT
>TRBJ2-1|.|TRBV7-2|.
CASSLAFEGRNEQFF
TGTGCCAGCAGCTTAGCTTTCGAGGGGAGGAATGAGCAGTTCTTC
>TRBJ2-4|TRBD1|TRBV7-9|few
CASSAATGTKNIQYF
TGTGCCAGCAGCGCTGCGACAGGGACCAAAAACATTCAGTACTTC
>TRBJ2-7|TRBD1|TRBV15|.
CATSAGQGEGYEQYF
TGTGCCACCAGCGCCGGCCAGGGGGAAGGGTACGAGCAGTACTTC
>TRBJ2-7|TRBD2|TRBV28|.
CASASGVHEQYF
TGTGCCAGCGCTAGCGGCGTTCACGAGCAGTACTTC
>TRBJ2-2|.|TRBV7-2|few
CASSPLTGELFF
TGTGCCAGCAGCCCTCTTACCGGGGAGCTGTTTTTT
>TRBJ2-1|TRBD2|TRBV2|.
CASSFLTGGSYNEQFF
TGTGCCAGCAGTTTCTTGACGGGGGGCTCCTACAATGAGCAGTTCTTC
>TRBJ2-7|.|TRBV11-3|once
CASSPRTVPSYEQYF
TGTGCCAGCAGCCCCCGGACCGTCCCCTCCTACGAGCAGTACTTC
>TRBJ1-1|.|TRBV5-1|.
CASSLEQNTEAFF
TGCGCCAGCAGCTTGGAACAGAACACTGAAGCTTTCTTT
>TRBJ2-7|.|TRBV7-9|.
CASSETVPYEQYF
TGTGCCAGCAGCGAGACAGTCCCCTACGAGCAGTACTTC
>TRBJ2-1|.|TRBV29-1|.
CSVEASRPDGSYNEQFF
TGCAGCGTTGAAGCGTCCCGACCTGATGGCTCCTACAATGAGCAGTTCTTC
>TRBJ1-5|TRBD1|TRBV5-4|.
CASSLTGDSNQPQHF
TGTGCCAGCAGCTTGACAGGGGATAGCAATCAGCCCCAGCATTTT
>TRBJ2-7|.|TRBV5-1|.
CASSLVGGDRTYEQYF
TGCGCCAGCAGCTTAGTAGGGGGGGACAGAACCTACGAGCAGTACTTC
>TRBJ1-2|TRBD1|TRBV7-9|.
CASSYTGDYGYTF
TGTGCCAGCAGCTATACAGGGGACTATGGCTACACCTTC
>TRBJ1-1|TRBD1|TRBV29-1|.
CSVARQGGTEAFF
TGCAGCGTGGCCCGACAGGGAGGCACTGAAGCTTTCTTT
>TRBJ2-2|.|TRBV11-2|.
CASSLGRTGELFF
TGTGCCAGCAGCTTAGGGCGGACCGGGGAGCTGTTTTTT
>TRBJ2-1|TRBD1|TRBV11-3|.
CASSFRQGLNNEQFF
TGTGCCAGCAGCTTCAGACAGGGCCTAAACAATGAGCAGTTCTTC
>TRBJ2-3|.|TRBV21-1|once
CASSLRQWDQDTQYF
TGTGCCAGCAGCCTCCGACAGTGGGATCAAGATACGCAGTATTTT
>TRBJ1-4|TRBD1|TRBV7-6|.
CASSLGTGDEKLFF
TGTGCCAGCAGCTTAGGGACAGGGGACGAAAAACTGTTTTTT
>TRBJ1-1|.|TRBV9|.
CASSAGDLNAEAFF
TGTGCCAGCAGCGCTGGGGACTTAAACGCTGAAGCTTTCTTT
>TRBJ1-4|.|TRBV11-2|.
CASSALLEKLFF
TGTGCCAGCAGCGCCCTGCTCGAAAAACTGTTTTTT
>TRBJ2-6|.|TRBV5-1|few
CASSLAGSAGANVLTF
TGCGCCAGCAGCTTGGCGGGTAGCGCTGGGGCCAACGTCCTGACTTTC
>TRBJ2-7|.|TRBV7-6|.
CASSSGYSYEQYF
TGTGCCAGCAGCTCGGGGTACTCCTACGAGCAGTACTTC
>TRBJ2-3|TRBD2|TRBV5-1|few
CASSLGPGGTDTQYF
TGCGCCAGCAGCTTGGGTCCCGGGGGGACAGATACGCAGTATTTT
>TRBJ1-1|.|TRBV19|.
CASSIKQWGKDEAFF
TGTGCCAGTAGTATTAAACAGTGGGGGAAGGATGAAGCTTTCTTT
>TRBJ2-7|.|TRBV30|.
CAFNRPLWEQYF
TGTGCCTTCAATAGACCCCTCTGGGAGCAGTACTTC
>TRBJ1-5|.|TRBV28|few
CASSSNPASAQHF
TGTGCCAGCAGCTCCAATCCTGCTTCTGCCCAGCATTTT
>TRBJ1-2|.|TRBV7-9|.
CASRPQSFGGGYTF
TGTGCCAGCAGGCCTCAGTCTTTCGGGGGTGGCTACACCTTC
>TRBJ2-7|TRBD1|TRBV5-4|once
CASSSRAGGFYEQYF
TGTGCCAGCAGCTCGAGGGCAGGGGGCTTCTACGAGCAGTACTTC
>TRBJ2-7|TRBD1|TRBV29-1|.
CSVWGTGVTYEQYF
TGCAGCGTGTGGGGGACAGGCGTAACCTACGAGCAGTACTTC
>TRBJ1-5|.|TRBV7-8|.
CASSLELRTNQPQHF
TGTGCCAGCAGCTTAGAGTTGCGTACCAATCAGCCCCAGCATTTT
>TRBJ2-7|TRBD1|TRBV5-1|.
CASSPRTGGEQYF
TGCGCCAGCAGCCCAAGAACAGGGGGCGAGCAGTACTTC